Presented here are 16 T cell receptor beta chains from one specimen sequenced in a study of cytomegalovirus exposure and HLA in healthy donors (dated by TCRdb to 2016 to 2017). The library was made by the immunoSEQ multiplex PCR assay. A mixture of 60 forward primers for TCR Vbeta segments and 13 reverse primers for TCR Jbeta segments was used in the multiplex PCR. TCRdb stores this immuneACCESS table with in-frame sequences only. Part of the clones is absent; in the studies checked, under half of the shortfall reflects unresolved V genes, and no reason is known for the rest. The sample table lists fewer than 100,000 clones, roughly 8.2% of them with a count of one. The ten largest clones capture 2.3% of the sample. Sequenced: PBMCs. All receptors come from a man aged 50 or older in good health and CMV-seronegative.

V gene TRBV2 combines with J gene TRBJ2-7; possibly TRBD2 for D (6 bases). From germline, CDR1 is SNHLY and CDR2 FYNNEI. V was clipped by 4 bases and J by 7 bases, with 17 bases between them. The CDR3 extends over 14 amino acids. CDR3 sequence reads: CASSALTSALEQYF. The CDR3 DNA sequence: TGTGCCAGCAGTGCCCTGACTAGTGCCTTAGAGCAGTACTTC. The complete variable domain, with remaining parts taken from reference TRBV2 and TRBJ2-7, reads EPEVTQTPSHQVTQMGQEVILRCVPISNHLYFYWYRQILGQKVEFLVSFYNNEISEKSEIFDDQFSVERPDGSNFTLKIRSTKLEDSAMYFCASSALTSALEQYFGPGTRLTVT.

J is TRBJ2-5 and V is TRBV6-1; 9 nucleotides agree with TRBD2. The CDR3 has 16 amino acids. The V segment lost 4 bases and the J segment 5 bases; nucleotides outside the gene matches: 11. In germline, CDR1 is MNHNS, CDR2 SASEGT. The chain's CDR3 is CASSVHLAGEGETQYF. The CDR3 DNA reads TGTGCCAGCAGTGTACACTTAGCGGGAGAAGGGGAGACCCAGTACTTC.

On this clone itself: Additional DNA sequences in this sample encode the identical CDR3. This chain joins TRBV6-5 and TRBJ2-2; 10 bases fit TRBD1. V trimming: 2 bases; J trimming: 3 bases; junction bases outside the gene matches: 3. From germline, CDR1 is MNHEY and CDR2 SVGAGI. The CDR3 is 16 amino acids. CDR3 DNA: TGTGCCAGCAGTTACGCCGGGACAGGGGACACCGGGGAGCTGTTTTTT. It codes for CASSYAGTGDTGELFF.

V usage is TRBV5-1 and J usage is TRBJ2-5; D is undetermined. V lost 1 base and J 4 bases, leaving 14 bases between the germline ends. From germline, CDR1 is SGHRS and CDR2 YFSETQ. The CDR3 length is 15 residues. The DNA for the CDR3 is TGCGCCAGCAGCTTGTCTATGTCAGGTGTAGAGACCCAGTACTTC. Residues: CASSLSMSGVETQYF.

This rearrangement joins TRBV5-1 to TRBJ2-7; perhaps TRBD2 as D (7 bases). The length of the CDR3 is 15 residues. V was trimmed by 0 bases and J by 3 bases, leaving 13 bases between them. CDR1 and CDR2 from the germline V gene are SGHRS and YFSETQ. CDR3 amino acids: CASSLEGGGIYEQYF. The CDR3 DNA reads TGCGCCAGCAGCTTGGAGGGGGGGGGTATCTACGAGCAGTACTTC.

The rearrangement links TRBV5-1 to TRBJ1-5; a possible D gene is TRBD1 (5 bases). Deletions cut 0 bases from V and 0 bases from J, with 7 bases between. Looked up from germline, CDR1 is SGHRS and CDR2 is YFSETQ. The CDR3 sequence is 15 residues long. The CDR3 protein is CASSLEGASNQPQHF. The CDR3 nucleotides read TGCGCCAGCAGCTTGGAAGGGGCTAGCAATCAGCCCCAGCATTTT.

This clone was seen more than once but under ten times. The rearrangement links TRBV7-9 to TRBJ2-3, with TRBD2 as a possible D gene (5 bases). Germline V gene data show CDR1 as SEHNR and CDR2 as FQNEAQ (reference sequence). Trimming took off 6 bases at V and 5 bases at J, with 12 bases between the two ends. The CDR3 length is 13 residues. CDR3 sequence: CASRLLGIDTQYF. CDR3 nucleotide sequence: TGTGCCAGCAGGCTACTAGGGATAGATACGCAGTATTTT.

A few counts support this clone. This chain connects TRBV5-8 to TRBJ2-7, with 8 bases that match TRBD2. This CDR3 has 14 residues. Germline lookup yields CDR1 SGHTS and CDR2 YDEGEE. The V gene end was trimmed by 2 bases and the J gene end by 3 bases; junction bases not matched to a gene: 4. This CDR3 is CASSLRLALYEQYF. In DNA form, the CDR3 reads TGTGCCAGCAGCTTAAGACTAGCGCTCTACGAGCAGTACTTC.

This clone was observed a handful of times. The V call is TRBV7-9, the J call TRBJ1-1; TRBD1 agrees at 7 bases. Losses at the gene ends were 5 bases for V and 0 bases for J; bases not matched to a gene: 12. The germline CDR1 and CDR2 sequences are SEHNR and FQNEAQ (reference sequence). The CDR3 has 17 amino acids. For the CDR3, the DNA is TGTGCCAGCAGCGCTCCCCGGGGACAGAACTTGAACACTGAAGCTTTCTTT. Amino acids: CASSAPRGQNLNTEAFF.

The chain couples TRBV4-2 to TRBJ2-3; 9 bases agree with TRBD1. J lost 6 bases, V lost 6 bases, and 16 bases had no gene match. CDR3 length equals 17 residues. Germline lookup yields CDR1 LGHNA and CDR2 YNFKEQ. CDR3 loop: CASSPRSGQGLGDTQYF. For the CDR3, the DNA is TGTGCCAGCAGTCCTAGGTCGGGACAGGGACTCGGGGATACGCAGTATTTT.

The rearrangement links TRBV5-3 to TRBJ1-6; D gene uncertain. TRBV5-3 is marked as an open reading frame, function uncertain. Trimming took off 1 base at V and 5 bases at J, with 7 bases between the two ends. The CDR3 spans 14 residues. The CDR3 sequence: CARSLRGNNSPLHF. DNA of the CDR3: TGTGCCAGAAGCTTGCGGGGAAATAATTCACCCCTCCACTTT.

By sample share, this clone is medium-sized. The CDR3 is CASRAGQAQNEQFF. In DNA form, the CDR3 reads TGTGCCAGCAGAGCGGGACAGGCACAAAATGAGCAGTTCTTC. The chain joins TRBV27 to TRBJ2-1; weak D call: TRBD1 (8 bases). Trimming removed 6 bases from V and 7 bases from J, with 16 bases in between. The CDR3 is 14 residues long. The V gene's germline CDR1 is MNHEY and CDR2 SMNVEV (reference sequence).

V and J are TRBV9 and TRBJ2-2, with D uncertain. In germline, CDR1 is SGDLS, CDR2 YYNGEE. The CDR3 spans 14 residues. The V end lost 1 base, the J end lost 3 bases, and 7 bases lay between the germline ends. The CDR3 DNA is TGTGCCAGCAGCGTACAGGCACACACCGGGGAGCTGTTTTTT. It encodes CASSVQAHTGELFF.

This clone was picked up a small number of times. The J gene is TRBJ2-2, the V gene TRBV7-9; D not resolved. V gave up 5 bases and J gave up 8 bases, with 15 bases separating them. The CDR3 is 14 residues long. Germline CDR1 and CDR2: SEHNR and FQNEAQ (reference sequence). This CDR3 reads CASSPPVLFGELFF. The CDR3 DNA follows: TGTGCCAGCAGCCCCCCAGTCCTTTTTGGGGAGCTGTTTTTT.

Only a few counts were recorded for this clone. The chain carries TRBV14 and TRBJ2-2; perhaps TRBD1 as D (6 bases). Trimming took off 4 bases at V and 3 bases at J, with 12 bases between the two ends. This CDR3 contains 15 residues. From germline, CDR1 is SGHDN and CDR2 FVKESK. The CDR3 protein is CASSPSDSYTGELFF. The DNA for the CDR3 is TGTGCCAGCAGCCCATCGGACAGCTACACCGGGGAGCTGTTTTTT.

This clone was recorded a few times. The CDR3 reads CSVARGLAHNEQFF. The CDR3 DNA sequence: TGCAGCGTTGCCCGGGGACTAGCGCACAATGAGCAGTTCTTC. V is TRBV29-1 and J is TRBJ2-1; 10 bases agree with TRBD2. In germline, CDR1 is SQVTM, CDR2 ANQGSEA. V lost 4 bases, J lost 5 bases, and 5 bases stayed unmatched. This CDR3 region has 14 residues.